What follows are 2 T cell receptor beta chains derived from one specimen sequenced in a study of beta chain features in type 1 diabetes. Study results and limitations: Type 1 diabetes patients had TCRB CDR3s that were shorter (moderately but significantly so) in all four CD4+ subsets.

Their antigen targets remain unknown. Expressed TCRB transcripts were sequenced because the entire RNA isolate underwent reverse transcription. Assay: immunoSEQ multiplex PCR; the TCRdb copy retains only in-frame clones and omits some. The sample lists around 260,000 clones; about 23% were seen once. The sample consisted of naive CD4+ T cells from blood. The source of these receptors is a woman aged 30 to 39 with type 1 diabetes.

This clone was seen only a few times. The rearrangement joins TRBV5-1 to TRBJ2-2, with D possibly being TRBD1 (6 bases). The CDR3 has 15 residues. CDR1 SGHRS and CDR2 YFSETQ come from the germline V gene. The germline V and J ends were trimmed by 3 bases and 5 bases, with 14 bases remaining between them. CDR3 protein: CASSSGAGDTGELFF. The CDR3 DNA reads TGCGCCAGCAGCTCCGGGGCAGGGGATACCGGGGAGCTGTTTTTT.

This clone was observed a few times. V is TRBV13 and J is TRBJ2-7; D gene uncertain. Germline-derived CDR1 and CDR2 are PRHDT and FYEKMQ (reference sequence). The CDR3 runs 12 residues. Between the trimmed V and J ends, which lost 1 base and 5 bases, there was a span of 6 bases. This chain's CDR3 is CASSLDNNEQYF. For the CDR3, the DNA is TGTGCCAGCAGCTTAGACAACAACGAGCAGTACTTC.